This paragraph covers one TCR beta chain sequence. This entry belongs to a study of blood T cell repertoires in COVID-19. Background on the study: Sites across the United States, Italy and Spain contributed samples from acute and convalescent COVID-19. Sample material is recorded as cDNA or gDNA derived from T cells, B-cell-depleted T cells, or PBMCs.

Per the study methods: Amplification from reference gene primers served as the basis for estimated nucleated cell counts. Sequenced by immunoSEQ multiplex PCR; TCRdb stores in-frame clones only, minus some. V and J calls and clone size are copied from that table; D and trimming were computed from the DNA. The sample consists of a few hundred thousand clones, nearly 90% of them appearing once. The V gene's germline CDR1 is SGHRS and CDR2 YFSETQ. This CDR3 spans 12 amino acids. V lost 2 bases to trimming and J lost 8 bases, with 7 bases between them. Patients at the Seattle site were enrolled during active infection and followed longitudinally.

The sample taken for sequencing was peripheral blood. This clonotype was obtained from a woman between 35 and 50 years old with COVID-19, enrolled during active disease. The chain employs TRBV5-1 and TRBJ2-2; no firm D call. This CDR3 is CASSFPRGELFF. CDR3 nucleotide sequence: TGCGCCAGCAGCTTCCCGAGGGGGGAGCTGTTTTTT. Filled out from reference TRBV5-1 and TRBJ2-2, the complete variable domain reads KAGVTQTPRYLIKTRGQQVTLSCSPISGHRSVSWYQQTPGQGLQFLFEYFSETQRNKGNFPGRFSGRQFSNSRSEMNVSTLELGDSALYLCASSFPRGELFFGEGSRLTVL.